This T cell receptor beta chain stems from a study of blood T cells in healthy people across ages. General study points: Possibly, changes in expanded clonotypes were confounded because donor CMV status was unknown. Unsorted PBMCs ruled out conclusive naive versus antigen-experienced comparison. Estimates of total diversity, which came from one million sequenced T cells, were considered to be underestimates.

This clonotype was detected many times. Its antigen remains unidentified. The use of a sample-barcoded 5' primer and a J-beta primer mix characterized a second PCR of 7 to 11 cycles. Individual samples furnished no less than 3 million CDR3-containing paired-end reads apiece. TCRdb reanalysed the 5' RACE reads using MiXCR and keeps one entry per CDR3 protein. The sample includes roughly 800,000 distinct CDR3 sequences, around 36% seen only once; the top ten take around 13%. In germline, CDR1 is SGHRS, CDR2 YFSETQ. This CDR3 has 14 amino acids. The V end was cut by 7 bases, the J end by 1 base, with 14 bases between.

Sequenced: blood. The chain joins TRBV5-1 to TRBJ2-5, with D perhaps matching TRBD1 (5 bases). The receptor was isolated from a man aged 18 to 30 in good health. CDR3 sequence: CASCSDNFQETQYF. The CDR3 DNA sequence: TGCGCCAGCTGCTCGGACAACTTCCAAGAGACCCAGTACTTC.